Shown below are 24 T cell receptor beta chains from a single sample sequenced in a study of response to subunit inactivated influenza vaccine. TCRdb redid the calling of the RT-PCR reads with MiXCR, one entry per CDR3 protein. The sample contains hundreds of thousands of distinct CDR3 sequences, roughly 10% of which appear only once. This sample was also put to use in a study of T cells expressing NK-cell markers. That publication notes: Scientists made TCR beta cDNA using 5'RACE template switching with UMIs.

The sequencing used PBMCs from blood, collected on the day of vaccination. These receptors were collected from a middle-aged man who received an inactivated influenza vaccine.

This clonotype came up a few times. The J gene is TRBJ2-1, the V gene TRBV24-1; 9 nucleotides match TRBD2. Germline assignment: CDR1 KGHDR and CDR2 SFDVKD. This CDR3 is 16 amino acids long. The ends lost 4 bases at V and 0 bases at J; junction bases unmatched: 3. CDR3 residues: CATSDLSGSSYNEQFF. CDR3 in DNA: TGTGCCACCAGTGACCTTAGCGGGAGCTCCTACAATGAGCAGTTCTTC.

This clonotype was recorded many times. The J gene is TRBJ1-2, the V gene TRBV6-2 or TRBV6-3; no clear D gene. The V gene lost 0 bases and the J gene lost 3 bases, with 11 bases spanning the gap. Germline CDR1 MNHEY, CDR2 SVGEGT. CDR3 length equals 15 residues. In DNA form, the CDR3 reads TGTGCCAGCAGTTACTCTGGGCAGGCACACTATGGCTACACCTTC. Translation gives CASSYSGQAHYGYTF.

The table lists this clonotype with a few counts. The chain combines TRBV10-3 with TRBJ2-7; no firm D call. Germline V gene sequence: CDR1 ENHRY, CDR2 SYGVKD. The V gene lost 0 bases and the J gene lost 2 bases, with 11 bases spanning the gap. The CDR3 has 15 residues. The CDR3 protein is CAISESTRSAYEQYF. CDR3 DNA: TGTGCCATCAGTGAGTCGACTCGGTCAGCCTACGAGCAGTACTTC.

This sequence joins TRBV5-1 and TRBJ2-1; 10 bases align to TRBD2. This CDR3 is 19 amino acids long. With V trimmed by 5 bases and J by 0 bases, 14 bases remained unmatched. Germline V gene sequence: CDR1 SGHRS, CDR2 YFSETQ. CDR3 amino acids: CASRSDLAGAANSYNEQFF. CDR3 DNA: TGCGCCAGCAGGTCTGACCTAGCGGGGGCCGCAAACTCCTACAATGAGCAGTTCTTC.

This clonotype was seen a few times. The rearrangement joins TRBV6-2 or TRBV6-3 to TRBJ2-1; D possibly corresponds to TRBD1 (6 bases). The V gene's germline CDR1 is MNHEY and CDR2 SVGEGT. Trimming removed 4 bases from V and 0 bases from J, with 13 bases in between. This CDR3 comprises 16 residues. For the CDR3, the DNA is TGTGCCAGCAGTTCCGCCCACAGGGCCTCCTACAATGAGCAGTTCTTC. It yields the protein CASSSAHRASYNEQFF.

V usage is TRBV25-1 and J usage is TRBJ2-3, with TRBD1 identical over 8 bases. V lost 2 bases, J lost 1 base, and 2 bases stayed unmatched. This CDR3 is 15 amino acids long. Germline V lookup: CDR1 MGHDK, CDR2 SYGVNS. This CDR3 reads CASSEQGAGTDTQYF. As DNA, the CDR3 is TGTGCCAGCAGTGAACAGGGGGCAGGCACAGATACGCAGTATTTT.

This clonotype was seen only a few times. V gene TRBV6-2 or TRBV6-3 combines with J gene TRBJ2-7; D not resolved. This CDR3 comprises 14 residues. V lost 0 bases and J 6 bases, leaving 12 bases between the germline ends. Germline lookup yields CDR1 MNHEY and CDR2 SVGEGT. CDR3 sequence (DNA): TGTGCCAGCAGTTACTCGGGCCTCAGACGCGAGCAGTACTTC. Residues: CASSYSGLRREQYF.

J is TRBJ2-7 and V is TRBV28, with 7 bases identical to TRBD1. This CDR3 is 14 amino acids long. Unmatched junction bases numbered 7, after V lost 6 bases and J lost 2 bases. CDR1 is MDHEN, CDR2 SYDVKM, per germline. The CDR3 DNA reads as TGTGCCAGCAGAACGTTGGGACAGACCTACGAGCAGTACTTC. This encodes CASRTLGQTYEQYF.

The chain couples TRBV4-1 to TRBJ2-7, with D uncertain. Germline CDR1 reads MGHRA; CDR2 reads YSYEKL. V lost 0 bases to trimming and J lost 4 bases, with 7 bases between them. This CDR3 has 13 residues. The CDR3 DNA sequence: TGCGCCAGCAGCCAAGAGAAGGGTTACGAGCAGTACTTC. Translating gives CASSQEKGYEQYF.

This rearrangement joins TRBV7-8 to TRBJ2-7; 10 bases agree with TRBD2. The CDR3 has 16 residues. Trimming cost V 4 bases and J 0 bases; bases outside gene matches: 6. Per germline, CDR1 SGHVS and CDR2 FQNEAQ. DNA of the CDR3: TGTGCCAGCAGCTGGACCACTAGCGGGATCTCCTACGAGCAGTACTTC. Its protein is CASSWTTSGISYEQYF.

This clonotype appeared many times. The chain couples TRBV29-1 to TRBJ2-1, with no clear D. This CDR3 spans 15 amino acids. The germline V gene has CDR1 SQVTM and CDR2 ANQGSEA. V was pared by 0 bases and J by 8 bases, with 17 bases between. CDR3 sequence reads: CSVEDPRPNRYEQFF. The CDR3, as DNA: TGCAGCGTTGAAGATCCTCGCCCGAACCGATATGAGCAGTTCTTC.

This chain links TRBV20-1 with TRBJ1-4, with D perhaps TRBD1 (5 bases). CDR3 length: 13 residues. Germline CDR1 and CDR2: DFQATT and SNEGSKA (reference sequence). Trimming took 5 bases from V and 3 from J, leaving 10 bases between them. CDR3 sequence reads: CSAHRTSNEKLFF. Written as DNA, the CDR3 is TGCAGTGCTCACAGGACGTCTAATGAAAAACTGTTTTTT.

This clonotype was seen many times. V and J are TRBV12-3 or TRBV12-4 and TRBJ1-2; D remains ambiguous. The CDR3 is 13 residues long. V was cut by 3 bases and J by 4 bases, with 9 bases left in between. CDR3 coding DNA: TGTGCCAGCAGTTTCCCTGAGGGCTATGGCTACACCTTC. Translated, it gives CASSFPEGYGYTF.

This clonotype occurred a few times. This rearrangement joins TRBV28 to TRBJ2-1, with D perhaps TRBD1 or TRBD2 (5 bases each). CDR3 length: 17 residues. Trimming took off 0 bases at V and 1 base at J, with 13 bases between the two ends. Germline CDR1 and CDR2: MDHEN and SYDVKM. In nucleotides, the CDR3 is TGTGCCAGCAGTTTATGGGGGGTAGGGCCATCCTACAATGAGCAGTTCTTC. The encoded protein is CASSLWGVGPSYNEQFF.

Only a few counts were recorded for this clonotype. The chain uses TRBV6-5 and TRBJ1-2; D call uncertain. Germline V gene lookup returns CDR1 MNHEY and CDR2 SVGAGI. The CDR3 totals 14 residues. The germline V and J ends were trimmed by 2 bases and 5 bases, with 12 bases remaining between them. The CDR3 nucleotides read TGTGCCAGCAGTTACGGACCGTTAAGTTATGGCTACACCTTC. The encoded protein is CASSYGPLSYGYTF.

This clonotype was observed at least ten times. The J gene is TRBJ1-4, the V gene TRBV11-2; no firm D call. Looked up from germline, CDR1 is SGHAT and CDR2 is FQNNGV. The CDR3 is made up of 15 amino acids. V was pared by 5 bases and J by 0 bases, with 10 bases between. DNA of the CDR3: TGTGCCAGCAGCCTAGCGGCTGCAACTAATGAAAAACTGTTTTTT. This translates into CASSLAAATNEKLFF.

This clonotype was seen a few times. This rearrangement joins TRBV11-2 to TRBJ2-1, with D possibly being TRBD1 (5 bases). Trimming stripped 1 base from V and 6 bases from J, with 10 bases between. The germline V gene has CDR1 SGHAT and CDR2 FQNNGV. The CDR3 consists of 14 residues. The CDR3 here is CASSLGGRVNEQFF. CDR3 bases: TGTGCCAGCAGCTTAGGAGGCAGGGTCAATGAGCAGTTCTTC.

The genes are TRBV20-1 and TRBJ2-7, with a tentative D call TRBD1 (6 bases). The germline V and J ends were trimmed by 6 bases and 5 bases, with 17 bases remaining between them. Germline CDR1 and CDR2: DFQATT and SNEGSKA (reference sequence). There are 13 residues in the CDR3. The CDR3 DNA sequence: TGCAGTGCCAGGGGTGGGCTCGTCCACGAGCAGTACTTC. Translation gives CSARGGLVHEQYF.

A few counts support this clonotype. CDR3 loop: CSARIPGLSSGNTIYF. The CDR3 coding sequence is TGCAGTGCTAGAATCCCGGGCCTTAGCTCTGGAAACACCATATATTTT. This chain connects TRBV20-1 to TRBJ1-3; D is unclear. CDR1 is DFQATT and CDR2 is SNEGSKA in the germline V gene (reference sequence). The V end was cut by 2 bases, the J end by 0 bases, with 14 bases between. The CDR3 has 16 residues.

This sequence joins TRBV20-1 and TRBJ2-2, with 8 nucleotides matching TRBD1. V lost 2 bases to trimming and J lost 0 bases; unmatched junction nucleotides: 2. CDR1 DFQATT and CDR2 SNEGSKA come from the germline V gene (reference sequence). The CDR3 extends over 15 amino acids. The DNA for the CDR3 is TGCAGTGCTAGACAGGGGGCCTCGAACACCGGGGAGCTGTTTTTT. Amino acids: CSARQGASNTGELFF.

The sample holds a few counts of this clonotype. The V and J genes are TRBV11-2 and TRBJ2-2; TRBD1 matches at 8 bases. The germline V gene has CDR1 SGHAT and CDR2 FQNNGV. The ends lost 2 bases at V and 6 bases at J; junction bases unmatched: 8. The CDR3 has 16 amino acids. The CDR3, as DNA: TGTGCCAGCAGCTTAAGCGACAGGGGAATGGCCGGGGAGCTGTTTTTT. Residues: CASSLSDRGMAGELFF. Full variable domain (remainder filled in from reference TRBV11-2 and TRBJ2-2): EAGVAQSPRYKIIEKRQSVAFWCNPISGHATLYWYQQILGQGPKLLIQFQNNGVVDDSQLPKDRFSAERLKGVDSTLKIQPAKLEDSAVYLCASSLSDRGMAGELFFGEGSRLTVL.

The chain uses TRBV29-1 and TRBJ1-2; TRBD1 aligns across 7 bases. The germline V gene has CDR1 SQVTM and CDR2 ANQGSEA. The CDR3 is made up of 14 amino acids. J gave up 1 base and V 2 bases, and 4 bases lay outside the gene matches. The CDR3 here is CSVESYRGNYGYTF. In DNA, the CDR3 is TGCAGCGTTGAATCGTACAGGGGTAACTATGGCTACACCTTC.

The chain carries TRBV18 and TRBJ2-1; D possibly corresponds to TRBD2 (5 bases). Germline values: CDR1 KGHSH, CDR2 LQKENI. The CDR3 sequence is 14 residues long. V shed 2 bases and J shed 4 bases, with 9 bases lying between them. This CDR3 reads CASSPYPGYNEQFF. In DNA, the CDR3 is TGTGCCAGCTCACCATATCCGGGGTACAATGAGCAGTTCTTC. Together with reference TRBV18 and TRBJ2-1, the CDR3 gives the full variable domain: NAGVMQNPRHLVRRRGQEARLRCSPMKGHSHVYWYRQLPEEGLKFMVYLQKENIIDESGMPKERFSAEFPKEGPSILRIQQVVRGDSAAYFCASSPYPGYNEQFFGPGTRLTVL.

This chain joins TRBV19 and TRBJ2-1, with TRBD2 identical over 8 bases. The CDR3 is made up of 15 amino acids. The germline gives CDR1 LNHDA, CDR2 SQIVND (reference sequence). After removal of 3 bases from V and 9 bases from J, the junction contained 10 bases not matched to a gene. The CDR3 loop reads CASSIFAAGAGEQFF. In DNA form, the CDR3 reads TGTGCCAGTAGTATCTTTGCAGCGGGAGCTGGTGAGCAGTTCTTC. Full variable domain (remainder filled in from reference TRBV19 and TRBJ2-1): DGGITQSPKYLFRKEGQNVTLSCEQNLNHDAMYWYRQDPGQGLRLIYYSQIVNDFQKGDIAEGYSVSREKKESFPLTVTSAQKNPTAFYLCASSIFAAGAGEQFFGPGTRLTVL.